The rows below give T cell receptor beta chains drawn from one sample of a study of blood T cell repertoires in COVID-19. The table came from immunoSEQ multiplex PCR; TCRdb's copy has only in-frame clones and leaves some out. The sample consists of some 100,000 clones, roughly nine tenths of them appearing once. Sequenced material: peripheral blood. The receptor set was obtained from a human donor with active COVID-19. The donor label of this sample is uncertain. Each CDR3 is given with its conserved first and last residue. D genes are given only for firm matches. For some rows the clone size is stated as once, few or many, or as a class when expanded; others skip it.

j_gene | abundance | v_gene | d_gene | CDR3nt | CDR3aa
TRBJ1-1 | once | TRBV5-1 | NA | TGCGCCAGCAGCTTGAACAGGGAAAACACTGAAGCTTTCTTT | CASSLNRENTEAFF
TRBJ2-6 | NA | TRBV10-3 | TRBD1 | TGTGCCATCAGTGAGTCTGGGGACAGCAACTCTGGGGCCAACGTCCTGACTTTC | CAISESGDSNSGANVLTF
TRBJ1-5 | NA | TRBV5-3 | NA | TGTGCCAGAAGCTTGGACAGGATCTCGGGTCTTAGCAATCAGCCCCAGCATTTT | CARSLDRISGLSNQPQHF
TRBJ1-1 | NA | TRBV2 | NA | TGTGCCAGCAGTGGGGACATTTCGATGAACACTGAAGCTTTCTTT | CASSGDISMNTEAFF
TRBJ2-7 | NA | TRBV4-3 | TRBD1 | TGCGCCAGCAGCCAAGGGACAGGGGGCCAGCAGTACTTC | CASSQGTGGQQYF
TRBJ1-3 | NA | TRBV6-2/TRBV6-3 | NA | TGTGCCAGCAGTTACCCAGGTATGGGAAACACCATATATTTT | CASSYPGMGNTIYF
TRBJ2-5 | NA | TRBV5-1 | TRBD1 | TGCGCCAGCAGCTTTCGGGGTATAGGGACAGGGGTCGAGACCCAGTACTTC | CASSFRGIGTGVETQYF
TRBJ1-1 | NA | TRBV9 | NA | TGTGCCAGCAGCCCACAGGGCCGTGGCGAAACTGAAGCTTTCTTT | CASSPQGRGETEAFF
TRBJ2-7 | NA | TRBV13 | NA | TGTGCCAGCAGCCGGTCCCTCAGGGGTACTGACTACGAGCAGTACTTC | CASSRSLRGTDYEQYF
TRBJ2-3 | few | TRBV12-5 | NA | TGTGCTAGTGGTTTGTCAACGACTAGCACAGATACGCAGTATTTT | CASGLSTTSTDTQYF
TRBJ2-2 | NA | TRBV4-1 | TRBD2 | TGCGCCAGCAGGGGACTACTTAACACCGGGGAGCTGTTTTTT | CASRGLLNTGELFF
TRBJ2-5 | NA | TRBV3-1/TRBV3-2 | NA | TGTGCCAGCAGCCAAGATCCAAGCTCCGAGACCCAGTACTTC | CASSQDPSSETQYF
TRBJ1-1 | NA | TRBV2 | NA | TGTGCCAGCAGCCTGGGGCCTGAAGCTTTCTTT | CASSLGPEAFF
TRBJ2-2 | NA | TRBV19 | NA | TGTGCCAGTAGTAAAAGGGTGGCGGGATCGAACACCGGGGAGCTGTTTTTT | CASSKRVAGSNTGELFF
TRBJ1-2 | few | TRBV5-4 | TRBD1 | TGTGCCAGCAGGATAACAGGGGGCAACTATGGCTACACCTTC | CASRITGGNYGYTF
TRBJ1-2 | NA | TRBV19 | NA | TGTGCCAGTACCCCCAGGACTGCGGCTAGCTATGGCTACACCTTC | CASTPRTAASYGYTF
TRBJ2-3 | NA | TRBV5-1 | TRBD1 | TGCGCCAGCCGGACAGGGGCTAGTAGCACAGATACGCAGTATTTT | CASRTGASSTDTQYF
TRBJ2-2 | NA | TRBV6-4 | NA | TGTGCCAGCAGTGCCTCGAGGGACACCGGGGAGCTGTTTTTT | CASSASRDTGELFF
TRBJ1-5 | NA | TRBV6-5 | NA | TGTGCCAGCAGCTCCGGGTCCCAGCCCCAGCATTTT | CASSSGSQPQHF
TRBJ2-5 | NA | TRBV7-3 | TRBD2 | TGTGCCAGCAGCTACGGCGGGGGCCAAGAGACCCAGTACTTC | CASSYGGGQETQYF
TRBJ1-1 | NA | TRBV12-5 | NA | TGTGCTAGTGGTTTGGGTGGGAGGACTGAAGCTTTCTTT | CASGLGGRTEAFF
TRBJ1-1 | NA | TRBV7-3 | TRBD1 | TGTGCCAGCAGCTTATTAGTAAGACAGGGAAGCACTGAAGCTTTCTTT | CASSLLVRQGSTEAFF
TRBJ1-1 | NA | TRBV20-1 | TRBD1 | TGCAGTGCTAGTAGAGGGACAGGGATGGGTGCTTTCTTT | CSASRGTGMGAFF
TRBJ2-2 | few | TRBV21-1 | NA | TGTGCCAGCAGCAACCCCAGGCAGGGTCAGCCCGGGGAGCTGTTTTTT | CASSNPRQGQPGELFF
TRBJ1-1 | NA | TRBV6-5 | NA | TGTGCCGGACAAACAGGGTCCGGCACTGAAGCTTTCTTT | CAGQTGSGTEAFF
TRBJ2-5 | once | TRBV28 | TRBD2 | TGTGCCAGCAGTTCGGGCGGGGGTAGCGGGGGACCGGGGGAGACCCAGTACTTC | CASSSGGGSGGPGETQYF
TRBJ2-4 | NA | TRBV7-2 | NA | TGTGCCAGCAGCTTACGGGGGTGGGACATTCAGTACTTC | CASSLRGWDIQYF
TRBJ2-7 | NA | TRBV9 | TRBD2 | TGTGCCAGCAGCCCACGTTACGGGGGGGGACTAGCGTCAGTGCAGTACTTC | CASSPRYGGGLASVQYF
TRBJ2-1 | NA | TRBV7-3 | TRBD2 | TGTGCCAGCAGCAAACCTAGCGGGGGGTTAATCTACAATGAGCAGTTCTTC | CASSKPSGGLIYNEQFF